This T cell receptor beta chain was recovered during a study of cytomegalovirus exposure and HLA in healthy donors. Study at large: As an earlier analysis found, about 179 million T cells yielded 95 million to 130 million unique TCR beta sequences.

Germline V gene lookup returns CDR1 SGHDT and CDR2 YYEEEE. The CDR3 contains 13 residues. V was clipped by 4 bases and J by 9 bases, with 14 bases between them. This clone was counted a few times. The PCR had 60 Vbeta and 13 Jbeta primers. TCRdb keeps only in-frame clones here, not all; method: immunoSEQ multiplex PCR. The table has around 130,000 clones, 75% to 90% seen once. The TCR comes from a woman in her twenties or thirties in good health and CMV-seropositive. This sequence joins TRBV5-6 and TRBJ2-1; the D gene is possibly TRBD1 (6 bases). Source material: PBMCs. The CDR3 DNA sequence: TGTGCCAGCAGCCCCCAGGGGTGGACTGAGCAGTTCTTC. Translated: CASSPQGWTEQFF.